This TCR beta chain was profiled in a study of response to subunit inactivated influenza vaccine. TCRdb processed the RT-PCR reads anew with MiXCR; each CDR3 protein has one entry. Of around 470,000 distinct CDR3 sequences listed, approximately 7.3% were seen once; the top ten hold around 14%. The germline V gene encodes CDR1 LGHNA and CDR2 YSLEER. This CDR3 has 18 amino acids. V lost 4 bases and J lost 2; bases outside the gene matches: 12. The sample holds a few counts of this clonotype. Its antigen is as yet unknown. Study-level results: That few new T cells are recruited by each seasonal influenza vaccination was the authors' suggestion.

The clonotype comes from a man aged 50 to 69 who received an inactivated influenza vaccine. The chain combines TRBV4-3 with TRBJ1-1; 11 bases fit TRBD1. The specimen comprised PBMCs from blood, sampled less than 30 months after vaccination. The CDR3 region is CASSPSWTGGSTNTEAFF. The CDR3 bases are TGCGCCAGCAGCCCCTCCTGGACAGGGGGCAGTACTAACACTGAAGCTTTCTTT.